This T cell receptor beta chain was documented in a study of OX40 agonist ivuxolimab in advanced cancers. Germline V gives CDR1 LNHDA, CDR2 SQIVND (reference sequence). This CDR3 comprises 16 residues. Trimming cost V 5 bases and J 7 bases; bases outside gene matches: 10. This table comes from immunoSEQ multiplex PCR, and its TCRdb copy is limited to in-frame clones, with some not included. Found here are 75,000 to 80,000 clones, 87% of them singletons; the top ten hold approximately 0.5%. The specimen comprised CD4+ or CD8+ T cells sorted from blood, sampled in a trial of the OX40 agonist ivuxolimab. The sequence came from an adult with an advanced solid tumor such as melanoma, head and neck, liver or kidney cancer. The gene calls are TRBV19 and TRBJ2-2; 10 positions agree with TRBD1. CDR3 DNA sequence: TGTGCCAGTAGTCCCCTTTCGACAGGGGGCAACGGGGAGCTGTTTTTT. Amino acids: CASSPLSTGGNGELFF.